What follows describes a single TCR beta chain. Its cognate antigen has yet to be identified. Within one base of it there is no much larger clone, and no base qualities were kept. This specimen comes from a study of blood T cell repertoires in COVID-19 (dated by TCRdb to 2020 to 2021). For the wider study: Samples from collaborators originated in the United States, Italy and Spain and spanned both the acute and convalescent phases of COVID-19. The material from the prospective study consisted of cDNA or gDNA derived from T cells, B-cell-depleted T cells, or PBMCs. Subjects who had been exposed to COVID-19, were actively infected with it, or had recovered from it provided the deeply sampled blood TCRbeta repertoires that made up the dataset. A freely available public database, intended as a resource for researchers studying the immune response to SARS-CoV-2, is where the repertoires were released. Samples came from the ongoing ImmuneRACE study (first 160 participants) plus 1,254 subjects from 6 global collaborators. Nearly every sample came with metadata listing a de-identified subject ID, COVID-19 status, age in years and sex. Where available, HLA class I and class II types were taken from metadata supplied by the sample provider and were not determined by assay-based typing. The research as a whole found: The amount of clinical and demographic metadata varied by source and participant and was provided uncurated.

Collaborating institutions collected whole blood in K2EDTA tubes following their own protocols. For TCRbeta analysis, collaborator samples were shipped as frozen whole blood, as isolated PBMCs, or as DNA extracted from either sample type. V is clipped by 6 bases and J by 7 bases, and the sequence between their germline boundaries is 16 bases long. The CDR3 covers 14 residues, taking in both the cysteine and the phenylalanine. The read is trimmed to its CDR3 DNA, 42 bases read in frame from base 1. Looking up the germline V gene yields CDR1 SGHRS and CDR2 YFSETQ. TCRbeta CDR3 regions were amplified from genomic DNA using the immunoSEQ Assay, a bias-controlled multiplex PCR. Processing in the source paper ran as follows. The number of nucleated cells in each sample was estimated by amplification of reference gene primers within the assay. To quantify the absolute abundance of each unique TCRbeta CDR3 rearrangement, sequence reads were collapsed and filtered. Productive Simpson clonality was computed per sample as the square root of Simpson's diversity index over productive rearrangements. Sourced from immuneACCESS, this table was stored by TCRdb with only in-frame sequences that have V and J called. A share of the clones is absent; for the studies checked, an unresolved V gene accounts for under half, and the remainder has no known explanation. The V and J calls and clone size were taken over from that table, and D and trimming were inferred from the DNA. The sample has more than 40,000 clones on record, about 89% of them singletons. The leading ten clones occupy 15% to 20% of the sample.

The sample was peripheral blood. The chain employs TRBV5-1 and TRBJ2-2; the D segment could be TRBD2, given 7 matching bases. This receptor was obtained from a man aged 55-75 years with active or convalescent COVID-19. The DNA sequence is given as TGCGCCAGCACCTGGGGGGGCGCCGACGGGGAGCTGTTTTTT. Its protein reads: CASTWGGADGELFF.